Presented here are 7 T cell receptor beta chains from one specimen sequenced in a study of graft-versus-host responses after intestinal transplantation. Using immunoSEQ multiplex PCR, the repertoire was profiled, and TCRdb retains in-frame clones only, with some absent. The data hold about 29,000 clones, with about 80% observed a single time. Grafts had their tissue processed, releasing intraepithelial and lamina propria lymphocytes. Sequences were derived from ileum tissue, sampled 98 days after intestinal transplantation. These receptors were obtained from a human patient who received an intestinal transplant, so some T cells may come from the graft donor.

The rearrangement links TRBV7-8 to TRBJ1-4, with no clear D. Trimming shortened V by 4 bases and J by 0 bases, and 9 bases separated the two germline ends. This CDR3 contains 15 residues. Germline values: CDR1 SGHVS, CDR2 FQNEAQ. The CDR3 loop is CASSSLDSTNEKLFF. DNA of the CDR3: TGTGCCAGCAGCTCCCTCGATTCAACTAATGAAAAACTGTTTTTT. Full variable domain (missing parts from reference TRBV7-8 and TRBJ1-4): GAGVSQSPRYKVAKRGQDVALRCDPISGHVSLFWYQQALGQGPEFLTYFQNEAQLDKSGLPSDRFFAERPEGSVSTLKIQRTQQEDSAVYLCASSSLDSTNEKLFFGSGTQLSVL.

This clone came up once. The chain uses TRBV5-1 and TRBJ1-6; 9 nucleotides align to TRBD1. Trimming took 4 bases from V and 10 from J; bases not matched to a gene: 15. Per germline, CDR1 SGHRS and CDR2 YFSETQ. The CDR3 totals 17 residues. CDR3: CASSLPYNRGQDSPLHF. CDR3 DNA: TGCGCCAGCAGCCTGCCGTATAACAGGGGGCAGGACTCACCCCTCCACTTT. Combining the CDR3 with reference TRBV5-1 and TRBJ1-6 gives the whole variable domain KAGVTQTPRYLIKTRGQQVTLSCSPISGHRSVSWYQQTPGQGLQFLFEYFSETQRNKGNFPGRFSGRQFSNSRSEMNVSTLELGDSALYLCASSLPYNRGQDSPLHFGNGTRLTVT.

V and J are TRBV7-2 and TRBJ1-3; no firm D call. Germline values: CDR1 SGHTA, CDR2 FQGNSA. The CDR3 length is 15 residues. With 4 bases removed from V and 0 bases from J, the gap between germline ends came to 10 bases. The CDR3 coding sequence is TGTGCCAGCAGCTCGGACTCGAGCTCTGGAAACACCATATATTTT. Translated: CASSSDSSSGNTIYF.

In its sample, this clone was seen a few times. The chain joins TRBV6-5 to TRBJ2-5, with a weak D call TRBD1 (5 bases). The CDR3 runs 15 residues. V lost 2 bases and J lost 4, with 14 bases in between. CDR1 is MNHEY, CDR2 SVGAGI, per germline. CDR3 in DNA: TGTGCCAGCAGTTACGGGGCAGGGTCAACAGAGACCCAGTACTTC. Its protein is CASSYGAGSTETQYF.

The V call is TRBV2, the J call TRBJ2-1; D uncertain. Trimming took off 6 bases at V and 2 bases at J, with 11 bases between the two ends. This CDR3 region has 14 residues. CDR1 and CDR2 from the germline V gene are SNHLY and FYNNEI. CDR3 DNA sequence: TGTGCCAGCAGAGTGGATGGAGCCTACAATGAGCAGTTCTTC. This codes for CASRVDGAYNEQFF. Variable domain in full (rest from reference TRBV2 and TRBJ2-1): EPEVTQTPSHQVTQMGQEVILRCVPISNHLYFYWYRQILGQKVEFLVSFYNNEISEKSEIFDDQFSVERPDGSNFTLKIRSTKLEDSAMYFCASRVDGAYNEQFFGPGTRLTVL.

This clone was recorded only once. The chain is built from TRBV19 and TRBJ2-1; 9 bases fit TRBD1. J was trimmed by 2 bases and V by 9 bases; bases with no gene match: 5. Germline CDR1 LNHDA, CDR2 SQIVND (reference sequence). The CDR3 consists of 14 residues. CDR3 in DNA: TGTGCCAGCCGGACAGGGGAACCCTACAATGAGCAGTTCTTC. Residues: CASRTGEPYNEQFF.

The V call is TRBV11-2, the J call TRBJ2-5; TRBD1 agrees at 8 bases. The V gene end was trimmed by 0 bases and the J gene end by 0 bases; junction bases not matched to a gene: 3. Looked up from germline, CDR1 is SGHAT and CDR2 is FQNNGV. The CDR3 loop spans 16 amino acids. The chain's CDR3 is CASSLDRTGYQETQYF. Written as DNA, the CDR3 is TGTGCCAGCAGCTTAGATCGGACAGGGTACCAAGAGACCCAGTACTTC.